This passage covers 15 T cell receptor beta chains from one sample sequenced in a study of long-term antiretroviral therapy in people with HIV (dated by TCRdb to between 2020 and 2023). The immunoSEQ hsTCRB v3.0 assay was used at survey level resolution to sequence the TRB variable region. TCRdb's version of the immuneACCESS table is confined to in-frame rearrangements and falls short of the full clone set. An unresolved V gene accounts for under half of the shortfall where checked; the remainder is of unknown origin. In this sample the table shows about 20,000 clones, 85% to 90% of which occur a single time. Of the sample, roughly 7% is held by the ten largest clones. The input for sequencing was unsorted PBMCs, taken 1.8 years before starting antiretroviral therapy. The receptors were gathered from a woman younger than 45 with HIV.

In DNA form, the CDR3 reads TGTGCCAGCAGCCGGAGGGGTGAGCAGTTCTTC. Its protein is CASSRRGEQFF. The rearrangement joins TRBV5-6 to TRBJ2-1, with D tentatively TRBD2 (6 bases). V was clipped by 4 bases and J by 9 bases, with 8 bases between them. The CDR3 is made up of 11 amino acids. Germline values: CDR1 SGHDT, CDR2 YYEEEE.

This clone was detected only a few times. The chain has TRBV19 and TRBJ1-4; 8 nucleotides align to TRBD1. The CDR3 has 13 amino acids. V shed 5 bases, J shed 8 bases, and the junction held 4 bases outside the gene matches. CDR1 and CDR2 from the germline V gene are LNHDA and SQIVND (reference sequence). The CDR3 sequence is CASSARTGEKLFF. DNA for the CDR3: TGTGCCAGTAGTGCCCGGACAGGGGAAAAACTGTTTTTT.

The J gene is TRBJ2-1, the V gene TRBV5-4; 12 nucleotides agree with TRBD2. CDR1 and CDR2 from the germline V gene are SGHNT and YYREEE (reference sequence). The CDR3 is 16 amino acids. Germline trimming cut 4 bases from V and 4 bases from J; bases unmatched to any gene: 6. DNA for the CDR3: TGTGCCAGCAGCGCCTCTAGCGGGGGGGTTTACAATGAGCAGTTCTTC. Its protein is CASSASSGGVYNEQFF. The variable domain in full, with the rest retrieved from reference TRBV5-4 and TRBJ2-1, is ETGVTQSPTHLIKTRGQQVTLRCSSQSGHNTVSWYQQALGQGPQFIFQYYREEENGRGNFPPRFSGLQFPNYSSELNVNALELDDSALYLCASSASSGGVYNEQFFGPGTRLTVL.

This clone appeared a single time. The chain recombines TRBV30 with TRBJ1-6, with unresolved D. Germline V gene data show CDR1 as GTSNPN and CDR2 as SVGIG (reference sequence). The CDR3 has 12 amino acids. The V gene lost 2 bases and the J gene lost 6 bases, with 5 bases spanning the gap. In DNA form, the CDR3 reads TGTGCCTGGAGTCAGTCTAATTCACCCCTCCACTTT. Its translation is CAWSQSNSPLHF.

This clone was found a few times. The chain joins TRBV5-1 to TRBJ2-7; D is unresolved. Trimming left V 0 bases short and J 2 bases short, with 6 bases between. Germline lookup yields CDR1 SGHRS and CDR2 YFSETQ. CDR3 length equals 13 residues. CDR3 coding DNA: TGCGCCAGCAGCTTGGAATCGGCCTACGAGCAGTACTTC. Protein: CASSLESAYEQYF.

The chain couples TRBV10-3 to TRBJ2-2; 10 nucleotides line up with TRBD1. This CDR3 spans 16 amino acids. CDR1 ENHRY and CDR2 SYGVKD come from the germline V gene. V shed 3 bases, J shed 3 bases, and the junction held 4 bases outside the gene matches. For the CDR3, the DNA is TGTGCCATCAGTGAACGGGACAGGGGACACACCGGGGAGCTGTTTTTT. Its translation: CAISERDRGHTGELFF.

The chain links TRBV12-5 to TRBJ2-7; perhaps TRBD1 as D (6 bases). V lost 5 bases and J 3 bases, leaving 17 bases between the germline ends. This CDR3 has 15 residues. Germline V gene lookup returns CDR1 LGHNT and CDR2 FRNRAP. In DNA form, the CDR3 reads TGTGCTAGTGGTCAGAGCACAGGGTCGCTCTACGAGCAGTACTTC. It is translated as CASGQSTGSLYEQYF.

This rearrangement joins TRBV18 to TRBJ1-2; TRBD1 is a possible D gene (6 bases). CDR3 length equals 13 residues. The germline V gene has CDR1 KGHSH and CDR2 LQKENI. The ends were cut back, 6 bases at V and 6 bases at J, with 14 bases in the middle. The CDR3 region is CASSPTGMNGYTF. CDR3 DNA: TGTGCCAGCTCTCCTACAGGGATGAATGGCTACACCTTC. The whole variable domain, filled in from reference TRBV18 and TRBJ1-2, reads NAGVMQNPRHLVRRRGQEARLRCSPMKGHSHVYWYRQLPEEGLKFMVYLQKENIIDESGMPKERFSAEFPKEGPSILRIQQVVRGDSAAYFCASSPTGMNGYTFGSGTRLTVV.

Of note for this clone: One end of the junction fails to match germline, which may point to a read error. The V and J genes are TRBV7-8 and TRBJ1-1; 7 bases are a match to TRBD1. The CDR3 has 15 residues. Germline V gene sequence: CDR1 SGHVS, CDR2 FQNEAQ. The CDR3 DNA reads as TGTGCCAGCAACTTAGTGGACAGGCTGGAAACTGAAGCTTTCTTT. As protein: CASNLVDRLETEAFF. Supplemented by reference TRBV7-8 and TRBJ1-1, the full variable domain reads GAGVSQSPRYKVAKRGQDVALRCDPISGHVSLFWYQQALGQGPEFLTYFQNEAQLDKSGLPSDRFFAERPEGSVSTLKIQRTQQEDSAVYLCASNLVDRLETEAFFGQGTRLTVV.

Only a few counts were recorded for this clone. This chain uses TRBV7-9 with TRBJ1-2; no clear D. Trimming took 11 bases from V and 1 from J, leaving 14 bases between them. CDR3 length: 13 amino acids. From germline, CDR1 is SEHNR and CDR2 FQNEAQ (reference sequence). The DNA for the CDR3 is TGTGCCTCGACCTTGGGTGGTAACTATGGCTACACCTTC. It yields the protein CASTLGGNYGYTF.

This chain joins TRBV29-1 and TRBJ1-2, with D perhaps matching TRBD1 (6 bases). The germline V gene encodes CDR1 SQVTM and CDR2 ANQGSEA. Trimming pared 6 bases from V and 8 bases from J, leaving 13 bases between. The CDR3 runs to 11 residues. In DNA, the CDR3 is TGCAGCGTGAGGGGGATGGAGGGCTACACCTTC. Translated: CSVRGMEGYTF.

CDR3 protein: CTSSQRLYEQYV. The CDR3, as DNA: TGCACCAGCAGCCAAAGGCTCTACGAGCAGTACGTC. The chain uses TRBV1 and TRBJ2-7. TRBV1 is shown as a pseudogene. This CDR3 spans 12 amino acids.

The chain is built from TRBV7-3 and TRBJ1-2; D is unclear. The length of the CDR3 is 15 residues. The germline gives CDR1 SGHTA, CDR2 FQGTGA. The ends were cut back, 1 base at V and 0 bases at J, with 9 bases in the middle. The CDR3 reads CASSLNGEPNYGYTF. The DNA of the CDR3 is TGTGCCAGCAGCTTAAATGGGGAACCTAACTATGGCTACACCTTC.

J is TRBJ1-2 and V is TRBV30; possible D gene TRBD1, 6 bases. The V gene lost 2 bases and the J gene lost 8 bases, with 12 bases spanning the gap. CDR1 is GTSNPN, CDR2 SVGIG, per germline (reference sequence). The length of the CDR3 is 12 residues. The CDR3 protein is CAWSRDMGGYTF. The CDR3 DNA reads TGTGCCTGGAGTAGGGACATGGGAGGCTACACCTTC.

This chain joins TRBV5-1 and TRBJ1-2, with a weak D call TRBD1 (5 bases). The CDR3 sequence is 16 residues long. V was shortened by 3 bases and J by 0 bases, with 15 bases between the two germline ends. Germline V CDR1 and CDR2: SGHRS, YFSETQ. CDR3 coding DNA: TGCGCCAGCAGCTCGCAACCACAGGTTTCTAACTATGGCTACACCTTC. Translation gives CASSSQPQVSNYGYTF.